The clone carrying this T cell receptor (beta chain) was observed at least ten times. Each CDR3 protein gets one entry after TCRdb re-called the RT-PCR reads with MiXCR. The sample records about 160,000 distinct CDR3 sequences, around a tenth being singletons. The data were obtained in a study of response to subunit inactivated influenza vaccine. This CDR3 contains 14 residues. Per the germline V gene, CDR1 is SGHTA and CDR2 is FQGNSA. Trimming shortened V by 3 bases and J by 5 bases, and 11 bases separated the two germline ends. The chain uses TRBV7-2 and TRBJ2-1, with D perhaps matching TRBD2 (5 bases). The sequenced sample was CD8+ T cells sorted from PBMCs, obtained less than 30 months after vaccination. This TCR derives from a man between 45 and 75 years old who received an inactivated influenza vaccine. CDR3 region: CASSFHRDHNEQFF. As DNA, the CDR3 is TGTGCCAGCAGCTTTCATCGGGATCACAATGAGCAGTTCTTC. Filled out from reference TRBV7-2 and TRBJ2-1, the complete variable domain reads GAGVSQSPSNKVTEKGKDVELRCDPISGHTALYWYRQSLGQGLEFLIYFQGNSAPDKSGLPSDRFSAERTGGSVSTLTIQRTQQEDSAVYLCASSFHRDHNEQFFGPGTRLTVL.